Following are 27 T cell receptor beta chains from one sample sequenced in a study of cytotoxic CD8 clonotypes in ibrutinib-treated CLL. Sequencing used immunoSEQ multiplex PCR; TCRdb keeps in-frame clones, though not all of them. The sample yields just over 200,000 clones, around 70% seen once. This sample comprised PBMCs, obtained after 12 months of ibrutinib treatment. These receptors were taken from a human donor with chronic lymphocytic leukemia.

This chain's CDR3 is CASSRGQASGYTF. The CDR3 DNA reads as TGTGCCAGCAGTCGCGGACAGGCAAGCGGCTACACCTTC. The chain carries TRBV2 and TRBJ1-2, with TRBD1 identical over 7 bases. This CDR3 has 13 residues. The germline V gene encodes CDR1 SNHLY and CDR2 FYNNEI. V was clipped by 5 bases and J by 8 bases; unmatched bases: 8. The variable domain in full, completed from reference TRBV2 and TRBJ1-2, reads EPEVTQTPSHQVTQMGQEVILRCVPISNHLYFYWYRQILGQKVEFLVSFYNNEISEKSEIFDDQFSVERPDGSNFTLKIRSTKLEDSAMYFCASSRGQASGYTFGSGTRLTVV.

This chain links TRBV16 with TRBJ2-2; D is ambiguous. The CDR3 has 14 amino acids. Germline V gene data show CDR1 as KGHSY and CDR2 as FQNENV. Trimming cost V 4 bases and J 1 base, with 7 bases left between them. This CDR3 reads CASSRVQNTGELFF. The CDR3 DNA is TGTGCCAGCAGCCGGGTACAGAACACCGGGGAGCTGTTTTTT.

The chain employs TRBV5-4 and TRBJ2-1, with 7 nucleotides matching TRBD1. This CDR3 has 16 amino acids. V was clipped by 0 bases and J by 6 bases; unmatched bases: 9. Germline V CDR1 and CDR2: SGHNT, YYREEE (reference sequence). The CDR3 coding sequence is TGTGCCAGCAGCTTGGTCACAGGGGCCCACATCAATGAGCAGTTCTTC. Translated: CASSLVTGAHINEQFF.

The chain joins TRBV28 to TRBJ2-7; maybe TRBD2 (5 bases). The CDR3 loop spans 13 amino acids. Germline V lookup: CDR1 MDHEN, CDR2 SYDVKM. V gave up 6 bases and J gave up 3 bases, with 12 bases separating them. CDR3 nucleotides: TGTGCCAGCAGCGGACTGGAAGACTACGAGCAGTACTTC. Protein product: CASSGLEDYEQYF.

The chain has TRBV5-1 and TRBJ1-6, with D possibly matching TRBD1 (6 bases). CDR3 size: 17 residues. The germline V and J ends were trimmed by 0 bases and 10 bases, with 20 bases remaining between them. Looked up from germline, CDR1 is SGHRS and CDR2 is YFSETQ. CDR3 nucleotides: TGCGCCAGCAGCTTGGATCCGTCCAGGGGAGGTGGATCACCCCTCCACTTT. Protein sequence: CASSLDPSRGGGSPLHF.

The chain recombines TRBV19 with TRBJ2-7; the match to TRBD1 covers 7 bases. With 3 bases clipped from V and 10 bases from J, the junction kept 9 bases outside the gene matches. This CDR3 has 13 amino acids. The germline V gene has CDR1 LNHDA and CDR2 SQIVND (reference sequence). In DNA form, the CDR3 reads TGTGCCAGTAGTATTTTATCTGGACAGGAACAGTACTTC. It translates to CASSILSGQEQYF.

J is TRBJ2-1 and V is TRBV7-9; TRBD1 agrees at 9 bases. Germline assignment: CDR1 SEHNR and CDR2 FQNEAQ (reference sequence). The CDR3 has 17 residues. Unmatched junction bases numbered 8, after V lost 5 bases and J lost 0 bases. CDR3 nucleotide sequence: TGTGCCAGCAGCGAAAACAGGGGGCAAGTCTCCTACAATGAGCAGTTCTTC. Its protein product is CASSENRGQVSYNEQFF.

This rearrangement joins TRBV30 to TRBJ2-2; TRBD2 might be the D (6 bases). Germline V gene sequence: CDR1 GTSNPN, CDR2 SVGIG (reference sequence). The CDR3 has 15 amino acids. V shed 0 bases and J shed 7 bases, with 15 bases lying between them. The CDR3 coding sequence is TGTGCCTGGAGTGTACACTCGGGAGTGGGCGGGGAGCTGTTTTTT. It yields the protein CAWSVHSGVGGELFF.

The gene calls are TRBV14 and TRBJ2-2; D is unresolved. The CDR3 is 13 amino acids. Trimming left V 1 base short and J 2 bases short, with 2 bases between. Germline V gene sequence: CDR1 SGHDN, CDR2 FVKESK. CDR3 loop: CASSQGNTGELFF. The CDR3 DNA reads TGTGCCAGCAGCCAAGGCAACACCGGGGAGCTGTTTTTT.

This clone was seen only a few times. The rearrangement uses TRBV9 and TRBJ2-3; a weak D match, TRBD1 (7 bases). Germline-derived CDR1 and CDR2 are SGDLS and YYNGEE. This CDR3 is built from 16 residues. V was trimmed by 0 bases and J by 2 bases, leaving 13 bases between them. CDR3 nucleotides: TGTGCCAGCAGCGTAGAGCAGGGGGGATCCACAGATACGCAGTATTTT. Amino acids: CASSVEQGGSTDTQYF.

The rearrangement joins TRBV10-1 to TRBJ2-7, with 11 bases identical to TRBD2. This CDR3 is 17 amino acids long. V dropped 8 bases and J dropped 5; count of bases not matched to a gene: 17. The germline V gene encodes CDR1 WNHNN and CDR2 SYGVQD (reference sequence). The CDR3 DNA reads TGCGCCAGCCTCGGGGGAACTAGCGGGGGCCCGGGGAACGAGCAGTACTTC. Protein: CASLGGTSGGPGNEQYF.

Only a few counts were recorded for this clone. The rearrangement uses TRBV27 and TRBJ1-2; TRBD1 is a possible D gene (6 bases). Trimming shortened V by 1 base and J by 7 bases, and 13 bases separated the two germline ends. The CDR3 is 14 residues long. Germline V CDR1 and CDR2: MNHEY, SMNVEV (reference sequence). CDR3 loop: CASSLLRGQGGYTF. Written as DNA, the CDR3 is TGTGCCAGCAGTTTATTACGGGGGCAGGGTGGCTACACCTTC.

The chain joins TRBV5-6 to TRBJ1-1; no clear D gene. The V gene's germline CDR1 is SGHDT and CDR2 YYEEEE. Trimming stripped 5 bases from V and 1 base from J, with 6 bases between. The CDR3 totals 12 residues. The CDR3 protein is CASRTGNTEAFF. Here the CDR3 DNA reads TGTGCCAGCAGAACGGGGAACACTGAAGCTTTCTTT.

This chain links TRBV19 with TRBJ1-2, with D possibly being TRBD1 (5 bases). V lost 2 bases, J lost 1 base, and 11 bases lay in between. CDR1 and CDR2 (germline): LNHDA, SQIVND (reference sequence). The CDR3 extends over 15 amino acids. The CDR3 is CASSIIGDRNYGYTF. DNA of the CDR3: TGTGCCAGTAGTATAATAGGGGACCGTAACTATGGCTACACCTTC.

This CDR3 is CASTKSGTGGVGQYF. CDR3 nucleotides: TGTGCCAGCACCAAATCCGGGACAGGGGGCGTCGGGCAGTACTTC. V is TRBV28 and J is TRBJ2-7; 12 nucleotides agree with TRBD1. V lost 7 bases, J lost 9 bases, and 13 bases stayed unmatched. Looked up from germline, CDR1 is MDHEN and CDR2 is SYDVKM. The CDR3 length is 15 residues.

The chain is built from TRBV5-1 and TRBJ1-2, with D perhaps TRBD1 (6 bases). CDR3 length: 14 residues. The V end lost 0 bases, the J end lost 11 bases, and 17 bases lay between the germline ends. The germline gives CDR1 SGHRS, CDR2 YFSETQ. The CDR3 sequence is CASSLDRVRSDYTF. In DNA form, the CDR3 reads TGCGCCAGCAGCTTGGACAGGGTCCGCAGTGATTACACCTTC.

This chain connects TRBV6-5 to TRBJ2-6; D may be TRBD1 (5 bases). This CDR3 comprises 15 residues. V was trimmed by 7 bases and J by 2 bases, leaving 12 bases between them. Germline V gene sequence: CDR1 MNHEY, CDR2 SVGAGI. CDR3 in DNA: TGTGCCAGCATGGCCGCAGGGACTGGGGCCAACGTCCTGACTTTC. Residues: CASMAAGTGANVLTF.

The chain links TRBV11-2 to TRBJ1-6; TRBD1 is a possible D gene (5 bases). The germline V gene has CDR1 SGHAT and CDR2 FQNNGV. The V end lost 5 bases, the J end lost 0 bases, and 8 bases lay between the germline ends. The CDR3 length is 15 residues. CDR3 in DNA: TGTGCCAGCAGCAGACAGAGCTCCTATAATTCACCCCTCCACTTT. Translation gives CASSRQSSYNSPLHF.

This chain joins TRBV9 and TRBJ1-5, with 7 bases identical to TRBD1. Germline loops: CDR1 SGDLS, CDR2 YYNGEE. J was trimmed by 1 base and V by 3 bases; bases with no gene match: 4. The CDR3 runs to 15 residues. This chain's CDR3 is CASSAQTGSNQPQHF. CDR3 bases: TGTGCCAGCAGCGCACAGACAGGGAGCAATCAGCCCCAGCATTTT.

This chain uses TRBV27 with TRBJ2-1; 8 bases are shared with TRBD1. Germline trimming cut 0 bases from V and 5 bases from J; bases unmatched to any gene: 3. This CDR3 region has 15 residues. Germline values: CDR1 MNHEY, CDR2 SMNVEV (reference sequence). For the CDR3, the DNA is TGTGCCAGCAGTTTATCGACAGGGGTGCACAATGAGCAGTTCTTC. Translated: CASSLSTGVHNEQFF.

The rearrangement uses TRBV6-5 and TRBJ1-2, with TRBD1 matching over 9 bases. Germline V CDR1 and CDR2: MNHEY, SVGAGI. The CDR3 is 13 amino acids. Losses at the gene ends were 7 bases for V and 2 bases for J; bases not matched to a gene: 2. CDR3 protein: CASTDRGNYGYTF. The CDR3 DNA follows: TGTGCCAGCACCGACAGGGGGAACTATGGCTACACCTTC.

There are a few counts of this clone. The chain uses TRBV30 and TRBJ1-2; possibly TRBD1 for D (5 bases). The V gene lost 5 bases and the J gene lost 3 bases, with 10 bases spanning the gap. The CDR3 is made up of 12 amino acids. The germline V gene encodes CDR1 GTSNPN and CDR2 SVGIG (reference sequence). CDR3 nucleotide sequence: TGTGCCTGGGAAGACAGCGACTATGGCTACACCTTC. Translating gives CAWEDSDYGYTF.

This clone was counted ten times or more. The chain joins TRBV25-1 to TRBJ1-1; unclear D gene. The CDR3 length is 12 residues. Trimming stripped 5 bases from V and 4 bases from J, with 8 bases between. Germline assignment: CDR1 MGHDK and CDR2 SYGVNS. The DNA for the CDR3 is TGTGCCAGCAGTCAATCGCGCACTGAAGCTTTCTTT. This gives the protein CASSQSRTEAFF.

The gene calls are TRBV7-3 and TRBJ2-1, with TRBD2 identical over 14 bases. Germline V gene lookup returns CDR1 SGHTA and CDR2 FQGTGA. The junction had 8 bases not matched to a gene; V was cut back by 5 bases and J by 8 bases. This CDR3 region has 16 residues. CDR3 sequence (DNA): TGTGCCAGCAGCCCCCGACTAGCGGGAGGGTTGGATGAGCAGTTCTTC. It specifies CASSPRLAGGLDEQFF.

The chain combines TRBV7-6 with TRBJ1-1; D gene unclear. Germline V gives CDR1 SGHVS, CDR2 FNYEAQ. This CDR3 contains 11 residues. Deletions cut 2 bases from V and 8 bases from J, with 6 bases between. Here the CDR3 reads CASSLHGEAFF. DNA of the CDR3: TGTGCCAGCAGCTTACATGGCGAAGCTTTCTTT.

The V and J genes are TRBV10-2 and TRBJ2-5; a weak D match, TRBD2 (6 bases). CDR3 size: 15 residues. From germline, CDR1 is WSHSY and CDR2 SAAADI. Trimming took off 5 bases at V and 4 bases at J, with 17 bases between the two ends. DNA for the CDR3: TGCGCCAGCAGTAACCCGGGAGAGATCCCAGAGACCCAGTACTTC. Translating gives CASSNPGEIPETQYF.

V gene TRBV7-3 combines with J gene TRBJ1-5; no clear D. The germline V and J ends were trimmed by 3 bases and 2 bases, with 5 bases remaining between them. The V gene's germline CDR1 is SGHTA and CDR2 FQGTGA. The CDR3 totals 13 residues. DNA of the CDR3: TGTGCCAGCAGCTTTGGAGGCAATCAGCCCCAGCATTTT. Amino acid sequence: CASSFGGNQPQHF.